This T cell receptor beta chain was documented in a study of shared clonotypes between healthy human individuals. Produced via immunoSEQ multiplex PCR; TCRdb's table is partial and in-frame only. The sample holds approximately 340,000 clones, roughly 70% seen once. The authors divided CD4+ cells into CD45RA+ naive and CD45RA-negative memory subsets. The sequenced material came from memory CD4+ T cells sorted from blood. Subset: CD45RA-negative fraction. The clonotype comes from a man aged 25 to 45 in good health.

In DNA, the CDR3 is TGTGCCAGCAGCTTAGGAAGGCAGACGGCTTACGATGAGCAGTTCTTC. Residues: CASSLGRQTAYDEQFF. This chain joins TRBV11-2 and TRBJ2-1; D is uncertain. Germline CDR1 and CDR2: SGHAT and FQNNGV. Trimming left V 1 base short and J 8 bases short, with 18 bases between. This CDR3 contains 16 residues. Together with reference TRBV11-2 and TRBJ2-1, the CDR3 gives the full variable domain: EAGVAQSPRYKIIEKRQSVAFWCNPISGHATLYWYQQILGQGPKLLIQFQNNGVVDDSQLPKDRFSAERLKGVDSTLKIQPAKLEDSAVYLCASSLGRQTAYDEQFFGPGTRLTVL.